Below, 25 T cell receptor beta chains from the same sample are listed, as sequenced in a study of T cell repertoires in cytomegalovirus infection. TCRdb analysed the reads with MiXCR anew, one entry per CDR3 protein. Of 150,000 to 200,000 distinct CDR3 sequences listed, roughly 27% were seen once; the top ten hold approximately 30%. Material: PBMCs. The source of these receptors is a human donor in good health (CMV status not recorded). Some clones in this sample may be carry-over from other donors' samples.

This clonotype has just a few counts. The chain combines TRBV20-1 with TRBJ1-6; no reliable D call. The CDR3 totals 17 residues. CDR1 and CDR2 (germline): DFQATT, SNEGSKA (reference sequence). V was shortened by 3 bases and J by 0 bases, with 15 bases between the two germline ends. DNA of the CDR3: TGCAGTGCTAGGGCCGCAGGTGGAGGCTCCTATAATTCACCCCTCCACTTT. Translated, it gives CSARAAGGGSYNSPLHF.

This clonotype turned up a few times. The chain has TRBV6-1 and TRBJ2-3, with D uncertain. Trimming shortened V by 5 bases and J by 2 bases, and 11 bases separated the two germline ends. The germline V gene encodes CDR1 MNHNS and CDR2 SASEGT. This CDR3 is built from 14 residues. The DNA for the CDR3 is TGTGCCAGCAGTCCATATGACTCCACAGATACGCAGTATTTT. Protein sequence: CASSPYDSTDTQYF.

The rearrangement joins TRBV24-1 to TRBJ2-1; D is uncertain. CDR1 and CDR2 (germline): KGHDR, SFDVKD. V was shortened by 4 bases and J by 6 bases, with 12 bases between the two germline ends. The CDR3 loop spans 14 amino acids. CDR3 sequence: CATSEGSVPNEQFF. The CDR3 DNA reads TGTGCCACCAGTGAAGGATCCGTCCCCAATGAGCAGTTCTTC.

The rearrangement uses TRBV19 and TRBJ2-3; 9 nucleotides match TRBD1. Trimming cost V 4 bases and J 4 bases; bases outside gene matches: 6. This CDR3 contains 15 residues. From germline, CDR1 is LNHDA and CDR2 SQIVND (reference sequence). CDR3: CASSTLTGGADTQYF. CDR3 nucleotide sequence: TGTGCCAGTAGTACCCTCACAGGGGGCGCAGATACGCAGTATTTT.

This clonotype was seen many times. The chain is built from TRBV4-1 and TRBJ2-1; D gene ambiguous. CDR3 length equals 14 residues. CDR1 is MGHRA, CDR2 YSYEKL, per germline. V was clipped by 5 bases and J by 2 bases, with 10 bases between them. DNA for the CDR3: TGCGCCAGCAGCGAAGGAGATACCTACAATGAGCAGTTCTTC. Translated: CASSEGDTYNEQFF.

This clonotype turned up a few times. The chain uses TRBV11-2 and TRBJ2-2; 9 bases are a match to TRBD1. The CDR3 spans 16 residues. CDR1 is SGHAT and CDR2 is FQNNGV in the germline V gene. J was trimmed by 1 base and V by 5 bases; bases with no gene match: 5. This chain's CDR3 is CASSARTGVNTGELFF. DNA for the CDR3: TGTGCCAGCAGCGCGAGGACAGGGGTGAACACCGGGGAGCTGTTTTTT.

This clonotype was detected once. The chain couples TRBV19 to TRBJ2-7; D tentatively fits TRBD1 or TRBD2 (5 bases each). V lost 8 bases and J lost 0, with 11 bases in between. Germline values: CDR1 LNHDA, CDR2 SQIVND (reference sequence). The CDR3 covers 13 residues. DNA for the CDR3: TGTGCCAGTGCGATCGGGGCCTCCTACGAGCAGTACTTC. This gives the protein CASAIGASYEQYF.

The chain uses TRBV7-8 and TRBJ2-2, with TRBD2 as a possible D gene (7 bases). With 5 bases removed from V and 6 bases from J, the gap between germline ends came to 13 bases. From germline, CDR1 is SGHVS and CDR2 FQNEAQ. The CDR3 length is 14 residues. CDR3 sequence reads: CASSHRGAAGELFF. In nucleotides, the CDR3 is TGTGCCAGCAGCCATCGGGGGGCCGCCGGGGAGCTGTTTTTT.

V gene TRBV12-3 or TRBV12-4 combines with J gene TRBJ2-7; D gene ambiguous. V dropped 6 bases and J dropped 5 bases, with 11 bases sitting between them. CDR3 length equals 12 residues. The CDR3 nucleotides read TGTGCCAGCAGCCAGACGACCGACGAGCAGTACTTC. This sequence encodes CASSQTTDEQYF.

This clonotype was counted only a few times. The V gene is TRBV12-5, the J gene TRBJ2-3; 7 nucleotides agree with TRBD2. Germline values: CDR1 LGHNT, CDR2 FRNRAP. The trim removed 5 bases at V and 0 bases at J, leaving 2 bases unmatched. The CDR3 is 14 residues long. This chain's CDR3 is CASGLSGSTDTQYF. In DNA, the CDR3 is TGTGCTAGTGGTCTTAGCGGGAGCACAGATACGCAGTATTTT.

The chain carries TRBV5-3 and TRBJ1-1, with a possible D match to TRBD1 (5 bases). TRBV5-3 belongs to the ORF category, with a function that is uncertain. V lost 8 bases to trimming and J lost 7 bases, with 27 bases between them. This CDR3 is built from 16 residues. CDR3 in amino acids: CASSAGGAQGTDEAFF. The CDR3 nucleotides read TGTGCCAGCAGCGCGGGGGGAGCCCAGGGAACAGATGAAGCTTTCTTT.

This clonotype was seen only a few times. J is TRBJ2-1 and V is TRBV10-3; the D gene is possibly TRBD1 (6 bases). Germline CDR1 ENHRY, CDR2 SYGVKD. V gave up 0 bases and J gave up 1 base, with 10 bases separating them. This CDR3 comprises 16 residues. As DNA, the CDR3 is TGTGCCATCAGTGAGTCGGGTACAGGGTCCTACAATGAGCAGTTCTTC. It specifies CAISESGTGSYNEQFF.

The rearrangement joins TRBV4-3 to TRBJ2-7, with 11 bases identical to TRBD2. With 3 bases clipped from V and 1 base from J, the junction kept 5 bases outside the gene matches. The CDR3 loop spans 16 amino acids. Germline loops: CDR1 LGHNA, CDR2 YSLEER. The CDR3 nucleotides read TGCGCCAGCAGCCAGGCTAGCGGGGGGAGTTCCTACGAGCAGTACTTC. Protein: CASSQASGGSSYEQYF.

The count of this clonotype is one. V usage is TRBV5-6 and J usage is TRBJ2-1; 9 bases are a match to TRBD1. V lost 0 bases and J lost 7; bases outside the gene matches: 5. The CDR3 extends over 15 amino acids. Per germline, CDR1 SGHDT and CDR2 YYEEEE. DNA for the CDR3: TGTGCCAGCAGCTTGGGACCGGGACAGGGTAATGAGCAGTTCTTC. Translating it yields CASSLGPGQGNEQFF.

This clonotype came up many times. The chain has TRBV6-5 and TRBJ2-2; D is uncertain. Between the trimmed V and J ends, which lost 0 bases and 4 bases, there was a span of 3 bases. CDR3 size: 13 residues. Germline CDR1 and CDR2: MNHEY and SVGAGI. The CDR3 here is CASSYSVTGELFF. In DNA, the CDR3 is TGTGCCAGCAGTTACTCGGTCACCGGGGAGCTGTTTTTT.

The sample holds a few counts of this clonotype. The chain recombines TRBV6-5 with TRBJ2-1; 11 nucleotides match TRBD1. The J segment lost 3 bases and the V segment lost 6 bases, leaving 4 bases of the junction unmatched. CDR3 length equals 15 residues. The germline CDR1 and CDR2 sequences are MNHEY and SVGAGI. The CDR3 nucleotides read TGTGCCAGCAGCCGGACAGGGGGCGACTACAATGAGCAGTTCTTC. It encodes CASSRTGGDYNEQFF.

This clonotype was detected a few times. The chain has TRBV5-4 and TRBJ2-1, with 8 bases matching TRBD1. Germline V gives CDR1 SGHNT, CDR2 YYREEE (reference sequence). V was clipped by 7 bases and J by 8 bases; unmatched bases: 8. The CDR3 spans 13 residues. Here the CDR3 reads CASSGQGGYEQFF. The CDR3 DNA is TGTGCCAGCTCTGGACAGGGAGGTTATGAGCAGTTCTTC.

This clonotype was detected only a few times. This chain links TRBV30 with TRBJ2-6; D not resolved. The germline gives CDR1 GTSNPN, CDR2 SVGIG (reference sequence). Trimming removed 4 bases at V and 1 base at J, with 5 bases between. The CDR3 spans 13 residues. CDR3 coding DNA: TGTGCCTGGAAGAGATCTGGGGCCAACGTCCTGACTTTC. Its protein is CAWKRSGANVLTF.

Only a few counts were recorded for this clonotype. V and J are TRBV6-6 and TRBJ1-1, with D unclear. The CDR3 spans 14 residues. The ends were cut back, 4 bases at V and 4 bases at J, with 13 bases in the middle. Germline values: CDR1 MNHNY, CDR2 SVGAGI (reference sequence). The CDR3 DNA is TGTGCCAGCAGTTTACTCGCGGTTTCCACTGAAGCTTTCTTT. Its translation is CASSLLAVSTEAFF.

This clonotype has just a few counts. The rearrangement joins TRBV7-3 to TRBJ2-2; TRBD1 aligns across 8 bases. CDR3 length: 14 residues. From germline, CDR1 is SGHTA and CDR2 FQGTGA. V shed 5 bases and J 3 bases; nucleotides not matched to a gene: 2. CDR3 coding DNA: TGTGCCAGCAGCAAACAGGGGGACACCGGGGAGCTGTTTTTT. This sequence encodes CASSKQGDTGELFF.

This clonotype was counted a few times. This chain uses TRBV20-1 with TRBJ1-2, with D tentatively TRBD1 (6 bases). V dropped 5 bases and J dropped 4 bases, with 14 bases sitting between them. The CDR3 loop spans 13 amino acids. CDR1 is DFQATT and CDR2 is SNEGSKA in the germline V gene (reference sequence). In DNA, the CDR3 is TGCAGTGCTCCCGAAGGGGGGTTCTATGGCTACACCTTC. Translation: CSAPEGGFYGYTF.

Only a few counts were recorded for this clonotype. The rearrangement uses TRBV29-1 and TRBJ2-5, with unresolved D. The CDR3 sequence is 13 residues long. CDR1 and CDR2 from the germline V gene are SQVTM and ANQGSEA. V gave up 1 base and J gave up 3 bases, with 9 bases separating them. CDR3 residues: CSVEVVVEETQYF. The DNA for the CDR3 is TGCAGCGTTGAAGTGGTGGTGGAAGAGACCCAGTACTTC.

This clonotype was seen repeatedly, ten times or more. The CDR3 DNA sequence: TGTGCCAGCAGCCCTACCCCCGGGACATTTAGCAATCAGCCCCAGCATTTT. It specifies CASSPTPGTFSNQPQHF. This sequence joins TRBV7-8 and TRBJ1-5; weak D call: TRBD1 (6 bases). V gave up 5 bases and J gave up 0 bases, with 17 bases separating them. The V gene's germline CDR1 is SGHVS and CDR2 FQNEAQ. This CDR3 has 17 amino acids.

This clonotype came up a few times. The chain combines TRBV7-2 with TRBJ2-3; D gene ambiguous. This CDR3 region has 12 residues. Trimming took off 1 base at V and 6 bases at J, with 5 bases between the two ends. Germline V gene data show CDR1 as SGHTA and CDR2 as FQGNSA. CDR3 nucleotides: TGTGCCAGCAGCTTAGTTGTGGATACGCAGTATTTT. This sequence encodes CASSLVVDTQYF. Full variable domain (missing parts from reference TRBV7-2 and TRBJ2-3): GAGVSQSPSNKVTEKGKDVELRCDPISGHTALYWYRQSLGQGLEFLIYFQGNSAPDKSGLPSDRFSAERTGGSVSTLTIQRTQQEDSAVYLCASSLVVDTQYFGPGTRLTVL.

This clonotype showed up many times. The rearrangement links TRBV11-2 to TRBJ1-1, with a weak D call TRBD1 (5 bases). This CDR3 region has 14 residues. V was trimmed by 4 bases and J by 1 base, leaving 10 bases between them. Germline V gene sequence: CDR1 SGHAT, CDR2 FQNNGV. The CDR3 sequence is CASSSSDRNTEAFF. For the CDR3, the DNA is TGTGCCAGCAGCTCCTCCGACAGGAACACTGAAGCTTTCTTT.